The rows below give T cell receptor beta chains drawn from one sample of a study of CD8 T cells in ankylosing spondylitis. MiXCR was run by TCRdb on the 5' RACE reads, yielding one entry per CDR3 protein. The data show 150,000 or so distinct CDR3 sequences, with roughly 30% seen just once and about 5.5% held by the top ten. The sample was synovial fluid, either unsorted or a sorted T cell fraction (not recorded which). All receptors derive from a male donor with ankylosing spondylitis. Each CDR3 is given with its conserved first and last residue. Each record gives: J gene, clone size, V gene, CDR3 protein. Clone size is not always given. Where it is, it says once, few, many or a class for expanded clones.

TRBJ1-2 NA TRBV7-9 CASSSDMRYTF
TRBJ2-7 NA TRBV28 CASSSPGQNSYEQYF
TRBJ1-1 NA TRBV30 CAWNPSKGSRTMNTEAFF
TRBJ2-7 NA TRBV5-1 CASSFRTSGVIYEQYF
TRBJ1-6 NA TRBV7-3 CASSLTTGGDSPLHF
TRBJ2-7 few TRBV29-1 CSVEWRLGEQYF
TRBJ2-7 NA TRBV3-1 CASSTRTGSYEQYF
TRBJ2-5 few TRBV5-1 CASSVLGRLQETQYF
TRBJ2-2 NA TRBV11-1 CASSSGTGELFF
TRBJ2-2 NA TRBV27 CASSLGTGLSGELFF
TRBJ1-1 NA TRBV4-1 CASSQSGPLKTEAFF
TRBJ2-3 medium-sized TRBV20-1 CSADFRGGGTDTQYF
TRBJ2-2 NA TRBV20-1 CSASRLAANTGELFF
TRBJ2-3 few TRBV12-3/TRBV12-4 CASSFSAKGTDTQYF
TRBJ1-2 NA TRBV10-3 CAISEWEGSYGYTF
TRBJ2-2 many TRBV5-1 CASSSTGPEGTGELFF
TRBJ2-3 few TRBV6-5 CASSPGAPTLYF
TRBJ2-3 NA TRBV24-1 CATGLAGVGTDTQYF
TRBJ2-7 NA TRBV7-9 CASSYGDRGVVDEQYF
TRBJ1-1 few TRBV18 CASSLTGRNTEAFF
TRBJ2-5 NA TRBV5-1 CASSPGGTLETQYF
TRBJ1-2 NA TRBV2 CASRANRVSYGYTF
TRBJ2-7 few TRBV10-3 CASGQGREQYF
TRBJ2-1 few TRBV6-4 CASSVERDNEQFF
TRBJ2-5 NA TRBV21-1 CASSKYNRQETQYF
TRBJ2-3 many TRBV2 CASRAVAGATDTQYF
TRBJ1-1 few TRBV18 CASSPEKTPRNTEAFF
TRBJ2-1 many TRBV7-3 CASSLGATSYNEQFF
TRBJ1-4 NA TRBV6-5 CASSYEGGRKLFF
TRBJ2-7 few TRBV2 CASTDEQYF
TRBJ2-1 NA TRBV6-2/TRBV6-3 CASRPYRDQNEQFF
TRBJ1-2 NA TRBV7-6 CASSLGCKGYYGYTF